These 21 T cell receptor beta chains were sequenced from one sample in a study of technical replicates of blood from a few donors. The repertoire was sequenced with immunoSEQ multiplex PCR; TCRdb's copy has only in-frame clones and lacks some. The sample includes 65,000 to 85,000 clones, nearly 98% of them seen just once. The specimen was T cells isolated from PBMCs. These receptors were obtained from a human donor in good health.

The chain couples TRBV19 to TRBJ2-5; 7 bases fit TRBD1. The CDR3 extends over 14 amino acids. The trim removed 5 bases at V and 2 bases at J, leaving 5 bases unmatched. Germline loops: CDR1 LNHDA, CDR2 SQIVND (reference sequence). The CDR3 DNA reads TGTGCCAGTAGTTTCGGACAGGAGCAAGAGACCCAGTACTTC. It codes for CASSFGQEQETQYF.

The V and J genes are TRBV18 and TRBJ1-1; weak D call: TRBD1 (5 bases). The CDR3 length is 15 residues. CDR1 and CDR2 (germline): KGHSH, LQKENI. The V and J ends lost 3 bases and 6 bases respectively, with 17 bases between them. Written as DNA, the CDR3 is TGTGCCAGCTCACCGTCATGGGTCTCAGGGTCTGAAGCTTTCTTT. Translation gives CASSPSWVSGSEAFF.

This rearrangement joins TRBV7-2 to TRBJ2-3; no clear D. Germline V CDR1 and CDR2: SGHTA, FQGNSA. CDR3 length: 13 residues. Between the trimmed V and J ends, which lost 3 bases and 5 bases, there was a span of 9 bases. The CDR3 DNA sequence: TGTGCCAGCAGCTTTGTAGTAAAAGATACGCAGTATTTT. Its protein product is CASSFVVKDTQYF. Full variable domain (outside the CDR3, taken from reference TRBV7-2 and TRBJ2-3): GAGVSQSPSNKVTEKGKDVELRCDPISGHTALYWYRQSLGQGLEFLIYFQGNSAPDKSGLPSDRFSAERTGGSVSTLTIQRTQQEDSAVYLCASSFVVKDTQYFGPGTRLTVL.

This rearrangement joins TRBV27 to TRBJ1-2; 7 nucleotides align to TRBD1. Germline assignment: CDR1 MNHEY and CDR2 SMNVEV (reference sequence). The CDR3 contains 14 residues. After removal of 5 bases from V and 0 bases from J, the junction contained 3 bases not matched to a gene. The CDR3 DNA follows: TGTGCCAGCAGTGGGGGACAGACTAACTATGGCTACACCTTC. It encodes CASSGGQTNYGYTF.

The chain is built from TRBV6-1 and TRBJ2-7, with TRBD1 identical over 7 bases. J gave up 0 bases and V 4 bases, and 12 bases lay outside the gene matches. Germline V gene lookup returns CDR1 MNHNS and CDR2 SASEGT. This CDR3 contains 17 residues. CDR3 in amino acids: CASSVQGPRGFSYEQYF. Written as DNA, the CDR3 is TGTGCCAGCAGTGTACAGGGGCCTAGGGGGTTCTCCTACGAGCAGTACTTC.

The chain has TRBV30 and TRBJ2-2; D unresolved. Germline CDR1 GTSNPN, CDR2 SVGIG (reference sequence). Trimming pared 4 bases from V and 4 bases from J, leaving 10 bases between. This CDR3 spans 13 amino acids. The CDR3 bases are TGTGCCTGGAACGGGTCGCGCACCGGGGAGCTGTTTTTT. Its protein is CAWNGSRTGELFF.

This sequence joins TRBV4-1 and TRBJ2-1, with TRBD2 identical over 9 bases. Trimming at V came to 4 bases and at J to 2 bases, leaving 6 bases not matched to a gene. Per germline, CDR1 MGHRA and CDR2 YSYEKL. This CDR3 is 16 amino acids long. The CDR3 protein is CASSLRTSETYNEQFF. CDR3 sequence (DNA): TGCGCCAGCAGCCTTCGGACTAGCGAGACCTACAATGAGCAGTTCTTC.

Turning to this clone: One end of the junction is discordant with germline, which a read error may explain. This rearrangement joins TRBV6-5 to TRBJ2-5; TRBD1 might be the D (5 bases). Germline CDR1 MNHEY, CDR2 SVGAGI. The CDR3 length is 12 residues. CDR3 DNA sequence: TGTGCCAGCTCCCGGACAAGTCAGTTTTACGACTTC. It encodes CASSRTSQFYDF.

This rearrangement joins TRBV9 to TRBJ2-3; D is perhaps TRBD2 (5 bases). The germline V and J ends were trimmed by 0 bases and 4 bases, with 9 bases remaining between them. The CDR3 covers 14 residues. Per germline, CDR1 SGDLS and CDR2 YYNGEE. Here the CDR3 DNA reads TGTGCCAGCAGCGTAGATAGCGCGGCAGATACGCAGTATTTT. Translating it yields CASSVDSAADTQYF.

The genes are TRBV6-1 and TRBJ1-2; 7 nucleotides align to TRBD1. The CDR3 spans 15 residues. After removal of 6 bases from V and 9 bases from J, the junction contained 16 bases not matched to a gene. Germline CDR1 MNHNS, CDR2 SASEGT. This CDR3 reads CASRGSGQAISRYTF. The CDR3 bases are TGTGCCAGCAGGGGATCCGGACAGGCCATCAGTCGCTACACCTTC.

This sequence joins TRBV30 and TRBJ1-1; D is perhaps TRBD1 (6 bases). The germline V gene encodes CDR1 GTSNPN and CDR2 SVGIG (reference sequence). The CDR3 covers 16 residues. V shed 3 bases and J shed 2 bases, with 19 bases lying between them. The CDR3 region is CAWRGAPYSGNTEAFF. The CDR3 DNA reads as TGTGCCTGGAGGGGGGCGCCATATTCTGGAAACACTGAAGCTTTCTTT. The variable domain in full, with the rest retrieved from reference TRBV30 and TRBJ1-1, is SQTIHQWPATLVQPVGSPLSLECTVEGTSNPNLYWYRQAAGRGLQLLFYSVGIGQISSEVPQNLSASRPQDRQFILSSKKLLLSDSGFYLCAWRGAPYSGNTEAFFGQGTRLTVV.

The chain joins TRBV19 to TRBJ2-5; 12 bases fit TRBD1. V lost 5 bases and J lost 4; bases outside the gene matches: 11. This CDR3 is built from 17 residues. Germline-derived CDR1 and CDR2 are LNHDA and SQIVND (reference sequence). The CDR3 DNA follows: TGTGCCAGTAGTGGCGAGGGACAGGGGGCGCGGAGAGAGACCCAGTACTTC. As protein: CASSGEGQGARRETQYF.

The V gene is TRBV7-9, the J gene TRBJ1-5; D is unresolved. The germline gives CDR1 SEHNR, CDR2 FQNEAQ (reference sequence). Trimming left V 5 bases short and J 0 bases short, with 5 bases between. This CDR3 contains 13 residues. The CDR3 region is CASSPNSNQPQHF. The CDR3 DNA sequence: TGTGCCAGCAGCCCAAATAGCAATCAGCCCCAGCATTTT.

The chain uses TRBV30 and TRBJ2-7; 8 positions agree with TRBD1. V was clipped by 0 bases and J by 12 bases; unmatched bases: 7. CDR1 GTSNPN and CDR2 SVGIG come from the germline V gene (reference sequence). This CDR3 is 12 amino acids long. The CDR3 DNA is TGTGCCTGGAGTGTACAGGGGGACAGTCCGTACTTC. This translates into CAWSVQGDSPYF.

The genes are TRBV7-8 and TRBJ1-5, with D possibly TRBD1 on 5 matching bases. The germline V gene encodes CDR1 SGHVS and CDR2 FQNEAQ. The CDR3 length is 15 residues. V was cut by 1 base and J by 7 bases, with 14 bases left in between. CDR3 bases: TGTGCCAGCAGCTTAGGGGCAGGGCCGTCACAGCCCCAGCATTTT. Protein: CASSLGAGPSQPQHF. Drawing the rest from reference TRBV7-8 and TRBJ1-5, the complete variable domain is GAGVSQSPRYKVAKRGQDVALRCDPISGHVSLFWYQQALGQGPEFLTYFQNEAQLDKSGLPSDRFFAERPEGSVSTLKIQRTQQEDSAVYLCASSLGAGPSQPQHFGDGTRLSIL.

The chain links TRBV18 to TRBJ2-3, with TRBD2 identical over 12 bases. The germline CDR1 and CDR2 sequences are KGHSH and LQKENI. The V gene end was trimmed by 5 bases and the J gene end by 7 bases; junction bases not matched to a gene: 7. There are 15 residues in the CDR3. The CDR3 nucleotides read TGTGCCAGCTCAGGGTGGACTAGCGGGGACTATACGCAGTATTTT. Residues: CASSGWTSGDYTQYF.

The chain has TRBV30 and TRBJ1-5; D is perhaps TRBD1 (6 bases). Germline-derived CDR1 and CDR2 are GTSNPN and SVGIG (reference sequence). Trimming stripped 1 base from V and 1 base from J, with 11 bases between. CDR3 length: 15 amino acids. The CDR3 DNA sequence: TGTGCCTGGAGTGGGGTACAGGGAAGCAATCAGCCCCAGCATTTT. It is translated as CAWSGVQGSNQPQHF.

As concerns this clone: An end of the junction does not agree with germline; a read error may underlie this. Distinct nucleotide sequences in the sample also encode this CDR3. The chain uses TRBV25-1 and TRBJ2-2, with D tentatively TRBD2 (6 bases). Germline values: CDR1 MGHDK, CDR2 SYGVNS. The CDR3 is 13 residues long. CDR3 sequence reads: CASSAYERGELFF. CDR3 bases: TGTGCCAGCAGCGCCTATGAACGCGGGGAGTTGTTTTTT.

This sequence joins TRBV19 and TRBJ2-1, with 8 bases matching TRBD2. This CDR3 has 19 amino acids. After removal of 7 bases from V and 4 bases from J, the junction contained 21 bases not matched to a gene. Germline CDR1 reads LNHDA; CDR2 reads SQIVND (reference sequence). CDR3 DNA sequence: TGTGCCAGTATGCCGTATAGGGGCGAGCGGGGGAGATCTTACAATGAGCAGTTCTTC. Encoded protein: CASMPYRGERGRSYNEQFF.

The chain carries TRBV7-9 and TRBJ2-1; 11 bases match TRBD2. The CDR3 spans 14 residues. Trimming cost V 1 base and J 9 bases; bases outside gene matches: 2. The germline gives CDR1 SEHNR, CDR2 FQNEAQ (reference sequence). The DNA for the CDR3 is TGTGCCAGCAGCTTAGGACTAGCGGGGTCTGAGCAGTTCTTC. Amino acid sequence: CASSLGLAGSEQFF.

Only one count was recorded for this clone. The rearrangement joins TRBV19 to TRBJ2-5; 7 bases match TRBD1. V was pared by 6 bases and J by 1 base, with 8 bases of the junction left unmatched. Germline V gives CDR1 LNHDA, CDR2 SQIVND (reference sequence). The CDR3 totals 15 residues. CDR3 protein: CASSIRDSRQETQYF. DNA of the CDR3: TGTGCCAGTAGCATACGGGACAGTCGCCAAGAGACCCAGTACTTC.